These T cell receptor beta chains were read from a single sample in a study of OX40 agonist ivuxolimab in advanced cancers. The assay was immunoSEQ multiplex PCR, and TCRdb's table has in-frame clones only and misses some. In the table there are tens of thousands of clones, approximately 80% of which are singletons. The sample here was CD4+ or CD8+ T cells sorted from blood, taken in a trial of the OX40 agonist ivuxolimab. Every receptor here comes from an adult with an advanced solid tumor such as melanoma, head and neck, liver or kidney cancer. CDR3s include the opening cysteine and the closing phenylalanine or tryptophan. Each record gives: D gene, J gene, clone size, V gene, CDR3 DNA, CDR3 protein. The D gene is left open where the match is weak. Where a row states a size, it is once, few, many or the class of an expanded clone; other rows omit it.

d_gene: TRBD2
j_gene: TRBJ2-5
abundance: NA
v_gene: TRBV27
CDR3nt: TGTGCCAGCTGTAGCGGGAATCAAGAGACCCAGTACTTC
CDR3aa: CASCSGNQETQYF

d_gene: NA
j_gene: TRBJ2-7
abundance: NA
v_gene: TRBV6-5
CDR3nt: TGTGCCAGCAGTGCGCTAGAGGAATCCTACGAGCAGTACTTC
CDR3aa: CASSALEESYEQYF

d_gene: NA
j_gene: TRBJ1-1
abundance: few
v_gene: TRBV14
CDR3nt: TGTGCCAGCAGCCGCCCCGGACATCGGGAAGCTTTCTTT
CDR3aa: CASSRPGHREAFF

d_gene: NA
j_gene: TRBJ2-3
abundance: NA
v_gene: TRBV7-6
CDR3nt: TGTGCCAGCAGCCCTAGTCCCGCGGCTGGCACAGATACGCAGTATTTT
CDR3aa: CASSPSPAAGTDTQYF

d_gene: NA
j_gene: TRBJ1-2
abundance: NA
v_gene: TRBV9
CDR3nt: TGTGCCAGCGACGGGAGACGGGGCTACACCTTC
CDR3aa: CASDGRRGYTF

d_gene: NA
j_gene: TRBJ1-5
abundance: NA
v_gene: TRBV5-1
CDR3nt: TGCGCCAGCAGCTTGGAAGGAGATCGGCCCCAGCATTTT
CDR3aa: CASSLEGDRPQHF

d_gene: NA
j_gene: TRBJ2-5
abundance: NA
v_gene: TRBV30
CDR3nt: TGTGCCTGGACGGTAGGGGAGACCCAGTACTTC
CDR3aa: CAWTVGETQYF

d_gene: NA
j_gene: TRBJ2-7
abundance: NA
v_gene: TRBV7-9
CDR3nt: TGTGCCAGCAGCTTAGGGACAGACCATCTCGAGCAGTACTTC
CDR3aa: CASSLGTDHLEQYF

d_gene: NA
j_gene: TRBJ1-1
abundance: medium-sized
v_gene: TRBV2
CDR3nt: TGTGCCAGCAGTTTGGGAGGGAACACTGAAGCTTTCTTT
CDR3aa: CASSLGGNTEAFF

d_gene: NA
j_gene: TRBJ2-1
abundance: NA
v_gene: TRBV10-2
CDR3nt: TGCGCCAGCAGCGAGAACAGGGCCCATGAGCAGTTCTTC
CDR3aa: CASSENRAHEQFF

d_gene: TRBD1
j_gene: TRBJ2-3
abundance: NA
v_gene: TRBV5-1
CDR3nt: TGCGCCAGCAGATCGACAGGGGTAGTCACAGATACGCAGTATTTT
CDR3aa: CASRSTGVVTDTQYF

d_gene: NA
j_gene: TRBJ2-2
abundance: NA
v_gene: TRBV6-5
CDR3nt: TGTGCCAGCAGTTACCGCAGGGGCTCAAACACCGGGGAGCTGTTTTTT
CDR3aa: CASSYRRGSNTGELFF

d_gene: NA
j_gene: TRBJ2-7
abundance: NA
v_gene: TRBV27
CDR3nt: TGTGCCAGCAGTTTATTGAGGGCCAGCTCCTACGAGCAGTACTTC
CDR3aa: CASSLLRASSYEQYF

d_gene: NA
j_gene: TRBJ1-1
abundance: NA
v_gene: TRBV28
CDR3nt: TGTGCCAGCAGTTTCTTGGACACTGAAGCTTTCTTT
CDR3aa: CASSFLDTEAFF

d_gene: TRBD2
j_gene: TRBJ2-7
abundance: NA
v_gene: TRBV5-6
CDR3nt: TGTGCCAGCAGCACCGGGACTAGCCACGAGCAGTACTTC
CDR3aa: CASSTGTSHEQYF

d_gene: TRBD1
j_gene: TRBJ1-6
abundance: many
v_gene: TRBV7-9
CDR3nt: TGTGCCAGCAGCTTAGCGGATCAGGGGGCATATGCACCCCTCCACTTT
CDR3aa: CASSLADQGAYAPLHF

d_gene: NA
j_gene: TRBJ2-1
abundance: NA
v_gene: TRBV11-2
CDR3nt: TGTGCCAGCAGCTTAGCAGGAGCAAGCGCCTACAATGAGCAGTTCTTC
CDR3aa: CASSLAGASAYNEQFF

d_gene: TRBD1
j_gene: TRBJ2-4
abundance: NA
v_gene: TRBV10-1
CDR3nt: TGCGCCAGCAGTACGGGACAGGGGATGGCCAAAAACATTCAGTACTTC
CDR3aa: CASSTGQGMAKNIQYF

d_gene: NA
j_gene: TRBJ1-1
abundance: NA
v_gene: TRBV6-5
CDR3nt: TGTGCCAGCAGTTCAAGGGGGGACACTGAAGCTTTCTTT
CDR3aa: CASSSRGDTEAFF

d_gene: NA
j_gene: TRBJ2-1
abundance: NA
v_gene: TRBV5-1
CDR3nt: TGCGCCAGTGAATCGAACAATGAGCAGTTCTTC
CDR3aa: CASESNNEQFF

d_gene: TRBD1
j_gene: TRBJ1-5
abundance: NA
v_gene: TRBV2
CDR3nt: TGTGCCAGCAGTGGAGATGACAGGGGCCCTCAGGGTAGGCCCCAGCATTTT
CDR3aa: CASSGDDRGPQGRPQHF

d_gene: NA
j_gene: TRBJ2-2
abundance: few
v_gene: TRBV7-3
CDR3nt: TGTGCCAGCTCCCAGGTCGGCGGGGAGCTGTTTTTT
CDR3aa: CASSQVGGELFF

d_gene: NA
j_gene: TRBJ2-7
abundance: NA
v_gene: TRBV28
CDR3nt: TGTGCCAGCAGTTTTCTTCAGGAACGATCCTACGAGCAGTACTTC
CDR3aa: CASSFLQERSYEQYF

d_gene: TRBD1
j_gene: TRBJ2-5
abundance: NA
v_gene: TRBV2
CDR3nt: TGTGCCAGCAGCACCCGGGACAGCTATCAAGAGACCCAGTACTTC
CDR3aa: CASSTRDSYQETQYF

d_gene: TRBD1
j_gene: TRBJ2-7
abundance: medium-sized
v_gene: TRBV4-2
CDR3nt: TGTGCCAGCAGTCAAACGGGACAGGGAGTCTACGAGCAGTACTTC
CDR3aa: CASSQTGQGVYEQYF

d_gene: NA
j_gene: TRBJ2-7
abundance: NA
v_gene: TRBV15
CDR3nt: TGTGCCACCAGCAGAGATCGGCCGGACGGCTCCTACGAGCAGTACTTC
CDR3aa: CATSRDRPDGSYEQYF

d_gene: TRBD1
j_gene: TRBJ2-7
abundance: NA
v_gene: TRBV10-2
CDR3nt: TGCGCCAGCAGTGAGGGGGGAGACAGGGGGCGATACGAGCAGTACTTC
CDR3aa: CASSEGGDRGRYEQYF

d_gene: TRBD2
j_gene: TRBJ2-7
abundance: NA
v_gene: TRBV9
CDR3nt: TGTGCCAGCAGCGTTACTAGCGGGTCGGCCTACGAGCAGTACTTC
CDR3aa: CASSVTSGSAYEQYF

d_gene: NA
j_gene: TRBJ2-1
abundance: NA
v_gene: TRBV7-7
CDR3nt: TGTGCCAGCAGCACCCCCGGGACTAATGAGCAGTTCTTC
CDR3aa: CASSTPGTNEQFF

d_gene: NA
j_gene: TRBJ1-3
abundance: NA
v_gene: TRBV9
CDR3nt: TGTGCCAGCAGCGTAGAGGGTTTTGGAAACACCATATATTTT
CDR3aa: CASSVEGFGNTIYF

d_gene: NA
j_gene: TRBJ2-3
abundance: few
v_gene: TRBV5-1
CDR3nt: TGCGCCAGCAGCTTGGGGCAGGGGAGTTCAGATACGCAGTATTTT
CDR3aa: CASSLGQGSSDTQYF

d_gene: TRBD2
j_gene: TRBJ2-7
abundance: NA
v_gene: TRBV5-3
CDR3nt: TGTGCCAGAAGCTTGGTGGTCAAGGGTAGCGGGGATAGGTACGAGCAGTACTTC
CDR3aa: CARSLVVKGSGDRYEQYF

d_gene: NA
j_gene: TRBJ2-3
abundance: NA
v_gene: TRBV9
CDR3nt: TGTGCCAGCAGCGTAGAAGGAGAGGCAGATACGCAGTATTTT
CDR3aa: CASSVEGEADTQYF

d_gene: TRBD2
j_gene: TRBJ2-3
abundance: once
v_gene: TRBV4-3
CDR3nt: TGCGCCAGCAGCCCCGTGACTAGCGGGGGGTCAGGTTTGGATACGCAGTATTTT
CDR3aa: CASSPVTSGGSGLDTQYF

d_gene: TRBD2
j_gene: TRBJ2-1
abundance: NA
v_gene: TRBV30
CDR3nt: TGTGCCTGGAGTTGGACTAGCGGGGGGGCTAATGAGCAGTTCTTC
CDR3aa: CAWSWTSGGANEQFF

d_gene: NA
j_gene: TRBJ2-2
abundance: NA
v_gene: TRBV11-2
CDR3nt: TGTGCCAGCAGCTTCGGGGGAGCAACCGGGGAGCTGTTTTTT
CDR3aa: CASSFGGATGELFF

d_gene: NA
j_gene: TRBJ1-5
abundance: NA
v_gene: TRBV27
CDR3nt: TGTGCCAGCAGTTTAAGGGGTTATCAGCCCCAGCATTTT
CDR3aa: CASSLRGYQPQHF

d_gene: NA
j_gene: TRBJ2-1
abundance: once
v_gene: TRBV9
CDR3nt: TGTGCCAGCAGCGTAGATGGGGAAATGAATGAGCAGTTCTTC
CDR3aa: CASSVDGEMNEQFF

d_gene: NA
j_gene: TRBJ2-1
abundance: NA
v_gene: TRBV6-1
CDR3nt: TGTGCCAGCAGTGAATCCTACAATGAGCAGTTCTTC
CDR3aa: CASSESYNEQFF

d_gene: NA
j_gene: TRBJ2-7
abundance: NA
v_gene: TRBV28
CDR3nt: TGTGCCAGCAGTTTAGTGGGCACGGCCTTGGAGAACGAGCAGTACTTC
CDR3aa: CASSLVGTALENEQYF

d_gene: TRBD1
j_gene: TRBJ2-5
abundance: NA
v_gene: TRBV11-3
CDR3nt: TGTGCCAGCAGCCCCGGGACAGGGGAGCTCGAGACCCAGTACTTC
CDR3aa: CASSPGTGELETQYF

d_gene: NA
j_gene: TRBJ2-5
abundance: medium-sized
v_gene: TRBV15
CDR3nt: TGTGCCACCAGCATGTATGGAGGGGAGACCCAGTACTTC
CDR3aa: CATSMYGGETQYF

d_gene: NA
j_gene: TRBJ2-5
abundance: NA
v_gene: TRBV9
CDR3nt: TGTGCCAGCAGCGTAGGGACAGTTCAGGAGACCCAGTACTTC
CDR3aa: CASSVGTVQETQYF

d_gene: TRBD2
j_gene: TRBJ2-6
abundance: NA
v_gene: TRBV28
CDR3nt: TGTGCCAGCAGTTGGGCGACTAGCGGGGGGGTACCTGGGGCCAACGTCCTGACTTTC
CDR3aa: CASSWATSGGVPGANVLTF

d_gene: NA
j_gene: TRBJ2-5
abundance: NA
v_gene: TRBV30
CDR3nt: TGTGCCTGGAGTGACCCCGTGTACCAAGAGACCCAGTACTTC
CDR3aa: CAWSDPVYQETQYF

d_gene: NA
j_gene: TRBJ1-1
abundance: once
v_gene: TRBV11-2
CDR3nt: TGTGCCAGCAGCTTAGGGTGGGGGAATACTACTGAAGCTTTCTTT
CDR3aa: CASSLGWGNTTEAFF

d_gene: NA
j_gene: TRBJ2-2
abundance: NA
v_gene: TRBV7-9
CDR3nt: TGTGCCAGCAGCCAAATTGGACAACCGAACACCGGGGAGCTGTTTTTT
CDR3aa: CASSQIGQPNTGELFF

d_gene: TRBD2
j_gene: TRBJ2-5
abundance: NA
v_gene: TRBV10-3
CDR3nt: TGTGCCATCAGTGACCCGGGACTAGCAGATAAAGAGACCCAGTACTTC
CDR3aa: CAISDPGLADKETQYF

d_gene: NA
j_gene: TRBJ2-1
abundance: NA
v_gene: TRBV15
CDR3nt: TGTGCCACCAGCCAGGGGCTGGGGAATGAGCAGTTCTTC
CDR3aa: CATSQGLGNEQFF

d_gene: NA
j_gene: TRBJ2-5
abundance: few
v_gene: TRBV7-8
CDR3nt: TGTGCCAGCAGCTTAAAATTAGCAAGTGGCCCTAAAGAGACCCAGTACTTC
CDR3aa: CASSLKLASGPKETQYF

d_gene: NA
j_gene: TRBJ2-3
abundance: NA
v_gene: TRBV19
CDR3nt: TGTGCCACCCGGTTCAGCACAGATACGCAGTATTTT
CDR3aa: CATRFSTDTQYF

d_gene: TRBD2
j_gene: TRBJ2-3
abundance: NA
v_gene: TRBV2
CDR3nt: TGTGCCAGCAGTGAATCTAGCGGGGGCGGAGATACGCAGTATTTT
CDR3aa: CASSESSGGGDTQYF

d_gene: NA
j_gene: TRBJ2-1
abundance: NA
v_gene: TRBV5-1
CDR3nt: TGCGCCAGCAGCTTGGGGGAGCAGTTCTTC
CDR3aa: CASSLGEQFF

d_gene: NA
j_gene: TRBJ1-1
abundance: few
v_gene: TRBV18
CDR3nt: TGTGCCAGCTCACCACGGCCCCAGACGAAGAACACTGAAGCTTTCTTT
CDR3aa: CASSPRPQTKNTEAFF

d_gene: NA
j_gene: TRBJ2-3
abundance: medium-sized
v_gene: TRBV6-4
CDR3nt: TGTGCCAGCAGTGACTCAACGGGGGCGACAGATACGCAGTATTTT
CDR3aa: CASSDSTGATDTQYF

d_gene: TRBD1
j_gene: TRBJ2-2
abundance: NA
v_gene: TRBV5-8
CDR3nt: TGTGCCAGCAGCTTTTCGACAGGGACCACCGGGGAGCTGTTTTTT
CDR3aa: CASSFSTGTTGELFF

d_gene: NA
j_gene: TRBJ2-6
abundance: large
v_gene: TRBV6-4
CDR3nt: TGTGCCAGCAGTGACCAGACGGATACTGGGGCCAACGTCCTGACTTTC
CDR3aa: CASSDQTDTGANVLTF

d_gene: NA
j_gene: TRBJ2-2
abundance: once
v_gene: TRBV11-2
CDR3nt: TGTGCCAGCAGCCCCATTTGGGGGGACACCGGGGAGCTGTTTTTT
CDR3aa: CASSPIWGDTGELFF

d_gene: NA
j_gene: TRBJ2-7
abundance: NA
v_gene: TRBV5-6
CDR3nt: TGTGCCAGCAGCTTTGGCGGTTCCTACGAGCAGTACTTC
CDR3aa: CASSFGGSYEQYF

d_gene: NA
j_gene: TRBJ1-2
abundance: NA
v_gene: TRBV28
CDR3nt: TGTGCCAGCAGTCCGACCAATGGATGGTATGGCTACACCTTC
CDR3aa: CASSPTNGWYGYTF